A selection of T cell receptor beta chains follows, all from one sample in a study of response to subunit inactivated influenza vaccine. TCRdb called the RT-PCR reads again in MiXCR, with one record for every CDR3 protein. The sample records about 800,000 distinct CDR3 sequences, over 20% being singletons. The sequencing used PBMCs from blood, collected 4 to 6 days after vaccination. The receptors come from a man aged 45-60 years who received an inactivated influenza vaccine. Both conserved end residues are part of each CDR3. D genes are given only for firm matches. The size field is filled for only some rows; it gives once, few, many or a size class.

abundance	len	d_gene	v_gene	j_gene	CDR3nt	CDR3aa
-	16	-	TRBV7-9	TRBJ2-7	TGTGCCAGCAGCCATCCTGGAGGGGGGTCAAACTACGAGCAGTACTTC	CASSHPGGGSNYEQYF
few	16	TRBD1	TRBV29-1	TRBJ2-1	TGCAGCGTGAAAATCCGGACAGGGACGACAGATGATGAGCAGTTCTTC	CSVKIRTGTTDDEQFF
-	13	-	TRBV20-1	TRBJ2-1	TGCAGTGCTAGCCGACTAGTTTACAATGAGCAGTTCTTC	CSASRLVYNEQFF
-	15	-	TRBV6-1	TRBJ2-2	TGTGCCAGCAGGAGAGGACCAAGGAACACCGGGGAGCTGTTTTTT	CASRRGPRNTGELFF
-	13	-	TRBV30	TRBJ2-7	TGTGCCTGGACTCTCGGGGGGCCGTACGAGCAGTACTTC	CAWTLGGPYEQYF
many	13	-	TRBV10-3	TRBJ1-5	TGTGCCATCAGTGAGTCCGTGACCCAGCCCCAGCATTTT	CAISESVTQPQHF
-	14	-	TRBV20-1	TRBJ1-2	TGCAGTGCTAGAGATTACGGGGGGAGCTATGGCTACACCTTC	CSARDYGGSYGYTF
-	15	TRBD1	TRBV6-1	TRBJ2-4	TGTGCCAGCAGCAGAGGGACAGGGGCCAAAAACATTCAGTACTTC	CASSRGTGAKNIQYF
-	16	-	TRBV5-1	TRBJ2-2	TGCGCCAGCAGCTTGTCGGCAGGCGCGAACACCGGGGAGCTGTTTTTT	CASSLSAGANTGELFF
few	16	-	TRBV20-1	TRBJ1-5	TGCAGTGCTAGGACAGGCTCAGGGGCCAGCAATCAGCCCCAGCATTTT	CSARTGSGASNQPQHF
-	14	TRBD1	TRBV6-1	TRBJ2-1	TGTGCCAGCACAACCGGGACAGGGCACAATGAGCAGTTCTTC	CASTTGTGHNEQFF
-	18	-	TRBV9	TRBJ2-5	TGTGCCAGCAGCGCCCCGGGCTCCAACAGGTGGGACCAAGAGACCCAGTACTTC	CASSAPGSNRWDQETQYF
-	15	TRBD1	TRBV7-9	TRBJ2-5	TGTGCCAGCAGCCCGGACAGGCTCCAAGGAGAGACCCAGTACTTC	CASSPDRLQGETQYF
few	16	-	TRBV9	TRBJ2-1	TGTGCCAGCAGCGCCCAAAAGCGAAGCTCCTACAATGAGCAGTTCTTC	CASSAQKRSSYNEQFF
few	14	-	TRBV4-3	TRBJ1-5	TGCGCCAGCAGCCAAGATTTGGGGTTCCAGCCCCAGCATTTT	CASSQDLGFQPQHF
-	12	-	TRBV29-1	TRBJ1-4	TGCAGCGCGACTCCCTCTAATGAAAAACTGTTTTTT	CSATPSNEKLFF
-	13	TRBD1	TRBV2	TRBJ2-5	TGTGCCAGCAGTGGGGACAGGGAAGAGACCCAGTACTTC	CASSGDREETQYF
few	15	TRBD2	TRBV12-3/TRBV12-4	TRBJ2-5	TGTGCCAGCAGCCAAACAGGCGGGAGTGGGGAGACCCAGTACTTC	CASSQTGGSGETQYF
-	15	TRBD2	TRBV6-1	TRBJ2-7	TGTGCCAGCAGCGTTGGGACTAGCGCTTACTACGAGCAGTACTTC	CASSVGTSAYYEQYF
few	11	-	TRBV6-1	TRBJ2-2	TGTGCTATCATGGGGGGGCAGGAGCTGTTTTTT	CAIMGGQELFF
-	14	-	TRBV10-3	TRBJ2-1	TGTGCCATCAGTGAGTCCAACCAGAGGAATGAGCAGTTCTTC	CAISESNQRNEQFF
-	13	-	TRBV6-6	TRBJ1-1	TGTGCCAGCATGTCGACAGGGAACACTGAAGCTTTCTTT	CASMSTGNTEAFF
-	19	TRBD2	TRBV5-1	TRBJ2-1	TGCGCCAGCAGCCCGAGACCGACTAGCGGGCGAGGGAGAGTGGATGAGCAGTTCTTC	CASSPRPTSGRGRVDEQFF
few	16	TRBD2	TRBV12-3/TRBV12-4	TRBJ2-3	TGTGCCAGCAGCCGGGGACTAGCGGGGACGTTCGGTACGCAGTATTTT	CASSRGLAGTFGTQYF
-	14	-	TRBV5-1	TRBJ2-5	TGCGCCAGCAGCTTGGTTGGTATCAGCGAGACCCAGTACTTC	CASSLVGISETQYF
-	14	TRBD2	TRBV5-1	TRBJ2-3	TGCGCCAGCAGCACTGGGACTAGTCCAGATACGCAGTATTTT	CASSTGTSPDTQYF
-	14	-	TRBV11-2	TRBJ2-1	TGTGCCAGCAGCTTAGGTTCCGGGAACAATGAGCAGTTCTTC	CASSLGSGNNEQFF
many	13	TRBD1	TRBV29-1	TRBJ2-5	TGCAGCGACCCCGACAGGGCGCGAGAGACCCAGTACTTC	CSDPDRARETQYF
-	14	-	TRBV20-1	TRBJ2-7	TGCAGTGCTAGATCCTTTAGGGGCTCCTACGAGCAGTACTTC	CSARSFRGSYEQYF
-	15	-	TRBV7-9	TRBJ2-7	TGTGCCAGCAGCGGAGCGGGGACAGGTACCTACGAGCAGTACTTC	CASSGAGTGTYEQYF
many	15	TRBD1	TRBV12-3/TRBV12-4	TRBJ2-2	TGTGCCAGCAGTCAGGGACAGGGGAACACCGGGGAGCTGTTTTTT	CASSQGQGNTGELFF
-	15	-	TRBV29-1	TRBJ2-1	TGCAGCGTCGTGGAACCGGGACTCGTCTCCAATGAGCAGTTCTTC	CSVVEPGLVSNEQFF
-	14	-	TRBV3-1	TRBJ2-6	TGTGCCAGCAGCCCCTTGGACAGAGCCCACGTCCTGACTTTC	CASSPLDRAHVLTF
few	16	-	TRBV27	TRBJ1-4	TGTGCCAGCAGTTTCCGCCCGGGCGGGCCCAATGAAAAACTGTTTTTT	CASSFRPGGPNEKLFF
-	15	-	TRBV18	TRBJ2-3	TGTGCCAGCTCAGAGATGACTAGTCCCACAGATACGCAGTATTTT	CASSEMTSPTDTQYF
few	14	TRBD1	TRBV5-1	TRBJ2-1	TGCGCCAGCAGCCCAGGACAGGGCCCTGAGGGGCAGTTCTTC	CASSPGQGPEGQFF
few	16	TRBD2	TRBV30	TRBJ2-1	TGTGCCTGGAGTACCCGGACTAGCGGGGGGTACAATGAGCAGTTCTTC	CAWSTRTSGGYNEQFF
once	14	-	TRBV2	TRBJ2-2	TGTGCCAGCAAGGAGGCCTCGAACACCGGGGAGCTGTTTTTT	CASKEASNTGELFF
many	16	TRBD1	TRBV4-3	TRBJ2-7	TGCGCCAGCAGCCAAGATAGACAGGGGGGCTCCTACGAGCAGTACTTC	CASSQDRQGGSYEQYF
-	14	TRBD2	TRBV24-1	TRBJ2-1	TGTGCCACCAGTGATTCACGGACTAGCAATGAGCAGTTCTTC	CATSDSRTSNEQFF
-	14	-	TRBV6-5	TRBJ2-2	TGTGCCAGCAGTTACGGGCAGACGGCCGGGGAGCTGTTTTTT	CASSYGQTAGELFF
-	15	-	TRBV7-2	TRBJ2-1	TGTGCCAGCAGCTCCTACCAAAGCTCCTACAATGAGCAGTTCTTC	CASSSYQSSYNEQFF
few	16	TRBD2	TRBV28	TRBJ2-5	TGTGCCAGCAGCAACAGGCGGGAGGTTTGGGCAGAGACCCAGTACTTC	CASSNRREVWAETQYF
-	15	TRBD2	TRBV12-3/TRBV12-4	TRBJ2-5	TGTGCCAGCAGTTTTTCATTTGCGGGAGGCGAGACCCAGTACTTC	CASSFSFAGGETQYF
few	16	TRBD1	TRBV4-2	TRBJ2-1	TGTGCCAGCAGGGAGACTGACAGGGGGCAGGGGAATGAGCAGTTCTTC	CASRETDRGQGNEQFF
-	19	TRBD2	TRBV24-1	TRBJ2-2	TGTGCCACCAGTGACCCCGCGGCGGGGGGCAGGAGGGAAACCGGGGAGCTGTTTTTT	CATSDPAAGGRRETGELFF
many	14	TRBD1	TRBV7-2	TRBJ2-1	TGTGCCAGCAGCTTAGTACAGGGGGCAAATGAGCAGTTCTTC	CASSLVQGANEQFF
-	12	-	TRBV24-1	TRBJ2-3	TGTGCCACCAGTGATCATTCAGATACGCAGTATTTT	CATSDHSDTQYF
-	16	-	TRBV5-1	TRBJ2-1	TGCGCCAGCAGGGCTGGGCTACTAGTCAGCTACAATGAGCAGTTCTTC	CASRAGLLVSYNEQFF